Here is one T cell receptor beta chain with its context. The germline V gene has CDR1 MNHEY and CDR2 SVGAGI. Trimming cost V 6 bases and J 4 bases, with 15 bases left between them. The CDR3 is made up of 14 amino acids. Original methodology: Scientists estimated how many nucleated cells there were by amplifying reference gene primers. Assay used: immunoSEQ multiplex PCR; TCRdb lists only in-frame clones, some missing. Clone size and the V and J calls come from that table; the DNA yielded D and trimming. Among more than 90,000 clones listed, 85% were seen once. This record belongs to a study of blood T cell repertoires in COVID-19. Across the whole study: Acute and convalescent COVID-19 samples came from the United States, Italy and Spain. Nucleic acid was either cDNA or gDNA, and it came from T cells, B-cell-depleted T cells, or PBMCs.

The receptor comes from an elderly man with acute or convalescent COVID-19. The specimen sequenced was peripheral blood. The rearrangement joins TRBV6-5 to TRBJ1-1; possible D gene TRBD1, 6 bases. CDR3 protein: CASSRRGWRTEAFF. The CDR3 bases are TGTGCCAGCAGCCGCAGGGGTTGGCGCACTGAAGCTTTCTTT.